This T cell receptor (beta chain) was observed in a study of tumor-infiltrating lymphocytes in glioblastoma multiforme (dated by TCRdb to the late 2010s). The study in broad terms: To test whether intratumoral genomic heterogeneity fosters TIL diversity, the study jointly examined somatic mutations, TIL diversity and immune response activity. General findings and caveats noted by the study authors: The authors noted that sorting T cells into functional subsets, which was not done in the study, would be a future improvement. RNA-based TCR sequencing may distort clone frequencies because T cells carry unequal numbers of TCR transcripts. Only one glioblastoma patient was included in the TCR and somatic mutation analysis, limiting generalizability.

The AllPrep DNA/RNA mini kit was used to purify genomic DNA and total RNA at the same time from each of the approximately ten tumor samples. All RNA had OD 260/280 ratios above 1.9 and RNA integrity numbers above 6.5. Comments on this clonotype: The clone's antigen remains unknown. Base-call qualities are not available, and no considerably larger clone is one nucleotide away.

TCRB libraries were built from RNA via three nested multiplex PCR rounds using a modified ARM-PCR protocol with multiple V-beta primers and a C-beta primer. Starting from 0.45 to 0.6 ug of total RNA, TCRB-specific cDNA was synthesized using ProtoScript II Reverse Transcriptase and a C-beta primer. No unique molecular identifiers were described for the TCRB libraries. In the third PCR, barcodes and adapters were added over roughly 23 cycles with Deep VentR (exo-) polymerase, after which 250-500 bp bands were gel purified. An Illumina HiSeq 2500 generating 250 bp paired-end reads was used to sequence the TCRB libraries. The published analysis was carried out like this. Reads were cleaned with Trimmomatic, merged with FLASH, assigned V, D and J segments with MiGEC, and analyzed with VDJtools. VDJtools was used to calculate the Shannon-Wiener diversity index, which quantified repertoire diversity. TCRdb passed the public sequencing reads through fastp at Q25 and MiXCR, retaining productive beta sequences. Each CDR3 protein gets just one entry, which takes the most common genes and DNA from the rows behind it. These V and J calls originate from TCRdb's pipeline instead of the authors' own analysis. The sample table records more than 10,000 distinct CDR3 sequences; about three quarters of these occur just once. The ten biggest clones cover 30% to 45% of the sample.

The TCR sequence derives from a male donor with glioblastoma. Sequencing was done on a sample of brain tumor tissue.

The sequence in DNA is TGTGCCAGCAGTTACATAAAACCTGTTCCGTACACCAAAAACATTCAGTACTTC. It specifies CASSYIKPVPYTKNIQYF. The rearrangement joined TRBV27 to TRBJ2-4, with the D gene too uncertain to name. Inclusive of the bounding cysteine and phenylalanine, the CDR3 is 18 residues long. Only CDR3 DNA remains: 54 bases, in frame from the first base. V lost 4 bases and J lost 2 bases; the stretch between them is 21 bases long. The CDR1 and CDR2 encoded by the germline V gene (reference sequence) are MNHEY and SMNVEV.